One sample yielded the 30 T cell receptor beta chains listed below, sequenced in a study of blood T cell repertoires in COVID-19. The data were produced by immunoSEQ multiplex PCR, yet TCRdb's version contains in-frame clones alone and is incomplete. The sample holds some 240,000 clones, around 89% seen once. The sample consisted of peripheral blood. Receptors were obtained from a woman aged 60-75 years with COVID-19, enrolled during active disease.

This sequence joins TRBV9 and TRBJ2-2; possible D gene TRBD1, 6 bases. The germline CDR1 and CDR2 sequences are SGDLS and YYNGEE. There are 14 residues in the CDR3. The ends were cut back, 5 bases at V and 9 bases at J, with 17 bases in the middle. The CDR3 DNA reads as TGTGCCAGCAGTCCCAGAACAGGGACCAGGGAGCTGTTTTTT. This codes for CASSPRTGTRELFF.

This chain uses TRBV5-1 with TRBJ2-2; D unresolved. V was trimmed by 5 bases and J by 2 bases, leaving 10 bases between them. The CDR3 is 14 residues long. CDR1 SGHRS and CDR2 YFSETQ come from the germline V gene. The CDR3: CASSWADNTGELFF. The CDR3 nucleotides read TGCGCCAGCAGTTGGGCAGATAACACCGGGGAGCTGTTTTTT.

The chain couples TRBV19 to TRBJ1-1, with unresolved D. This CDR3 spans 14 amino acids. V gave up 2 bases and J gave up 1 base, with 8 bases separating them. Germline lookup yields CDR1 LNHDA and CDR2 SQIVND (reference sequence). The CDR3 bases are TGTGCCAGTAGTATAAAGTCACAGAACACTGAAGCTTTCTTT. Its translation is CASSIKSQNTEAFF.

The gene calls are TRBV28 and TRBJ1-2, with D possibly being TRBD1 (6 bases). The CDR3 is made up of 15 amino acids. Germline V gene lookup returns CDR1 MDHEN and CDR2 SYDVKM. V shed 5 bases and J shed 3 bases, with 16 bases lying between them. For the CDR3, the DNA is TGTGCCAGCAGTACCCAGACAGGCAGGCACTATGGCTACACCTTC. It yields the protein CASSTQTGRHYGYTF.

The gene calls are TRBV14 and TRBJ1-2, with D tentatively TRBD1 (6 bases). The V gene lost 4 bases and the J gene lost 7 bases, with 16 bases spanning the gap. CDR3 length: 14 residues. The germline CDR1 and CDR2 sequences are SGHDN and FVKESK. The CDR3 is CASSPHQGYFGYTF. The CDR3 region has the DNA TGTGCCAGCAGCCCACATCAGGGGTATTTTGGCTACACCTTC. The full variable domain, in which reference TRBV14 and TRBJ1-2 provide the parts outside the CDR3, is EAGVTQFPSHSVIEKGQTVTLRCDPISGHDNLYWYRRVMGKEIKFLLHFVKESKQDESGMPNNRFLAERTGGTYSTLKVQPAELEDSGVYFCASSPHQGYFGYTFGSGTRLTVV.

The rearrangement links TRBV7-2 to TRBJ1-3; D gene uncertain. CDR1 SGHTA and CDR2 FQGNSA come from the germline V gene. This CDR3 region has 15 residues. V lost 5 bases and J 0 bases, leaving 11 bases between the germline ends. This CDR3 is CASSPSGFSGNTIYF. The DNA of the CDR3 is TGTGCCAGCAGCCCTAGCGGATTCTCTGGAAACACCATATATTTT.

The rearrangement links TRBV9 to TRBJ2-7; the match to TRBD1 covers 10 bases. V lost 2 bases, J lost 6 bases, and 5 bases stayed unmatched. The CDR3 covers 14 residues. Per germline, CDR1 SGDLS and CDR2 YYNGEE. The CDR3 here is CASSVGQGLVEQYF. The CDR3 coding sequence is TGTGCCAGCAGCGTGGGACAGGGGCTAGTCGAGCAGTACTTC.

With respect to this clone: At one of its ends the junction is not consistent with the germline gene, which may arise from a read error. This CDR3 is CASSLASDSYGQYF. The CDR3 nucleotides are TGCGCCAGCAGCTTGGCCTCTGACAGTTACGGGCAGTACTTC. The chain links TRBV5-1 to TRBJ2-7; D is perhaps TRBD1 (5 bases). The V gene's germline CDR1 is SGHRS and CDR2 YFSETQ. The CDR3 length is 14 residues.

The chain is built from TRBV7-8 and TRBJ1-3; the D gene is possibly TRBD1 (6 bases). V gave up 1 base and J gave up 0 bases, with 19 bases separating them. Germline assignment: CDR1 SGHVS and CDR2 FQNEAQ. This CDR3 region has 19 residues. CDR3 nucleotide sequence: TGTGCCAGCAGCTTAGGGGGATACAGGGACTACGGCTCTGGAAACACCATATATTTT. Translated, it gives CASSLGGYRDYGSGNTIYF.

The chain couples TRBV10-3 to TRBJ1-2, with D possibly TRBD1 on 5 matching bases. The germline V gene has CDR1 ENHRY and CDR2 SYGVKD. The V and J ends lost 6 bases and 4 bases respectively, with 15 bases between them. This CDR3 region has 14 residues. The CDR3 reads CAIRAGRDVYGYTF. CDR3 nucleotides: TGTGCCATCAGAGCCGGGCGGGACGTCTATGGCTACACCTTC.

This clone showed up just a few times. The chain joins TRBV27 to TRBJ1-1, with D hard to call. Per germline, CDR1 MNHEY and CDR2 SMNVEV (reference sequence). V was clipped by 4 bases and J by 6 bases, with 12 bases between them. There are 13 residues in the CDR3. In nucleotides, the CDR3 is TGTGCCAGCAGTTGGTCGCTGGAGGCTGAAGCTTTCTTT. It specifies CASSWSLEAEAFF.

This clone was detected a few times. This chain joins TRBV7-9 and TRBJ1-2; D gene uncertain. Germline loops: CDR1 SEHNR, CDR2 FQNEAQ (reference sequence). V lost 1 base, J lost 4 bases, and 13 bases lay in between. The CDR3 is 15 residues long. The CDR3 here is CASSLGAGAGYGYTF. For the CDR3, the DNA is TGTGCCAGCAGCTTAGGAGCAGGCGCCGGCTATGGCTACACCTTC.

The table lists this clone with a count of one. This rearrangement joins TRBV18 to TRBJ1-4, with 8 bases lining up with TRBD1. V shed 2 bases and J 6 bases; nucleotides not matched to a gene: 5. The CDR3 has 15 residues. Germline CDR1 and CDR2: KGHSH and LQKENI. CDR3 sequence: CASSPRTGTYEKLFF. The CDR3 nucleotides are TGTGCCAGCTCACCAAGGACAGGGACTTATGAAAAACTGTTTTTT.

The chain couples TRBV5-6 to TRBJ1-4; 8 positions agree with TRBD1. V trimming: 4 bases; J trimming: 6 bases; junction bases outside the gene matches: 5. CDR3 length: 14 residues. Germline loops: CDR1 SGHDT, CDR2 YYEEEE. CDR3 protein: CASSGTGRDEKLFF. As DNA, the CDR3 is TGTGCCAGCAGCGGGACAGGACGAGATGAAAAACTGTTTTTT.

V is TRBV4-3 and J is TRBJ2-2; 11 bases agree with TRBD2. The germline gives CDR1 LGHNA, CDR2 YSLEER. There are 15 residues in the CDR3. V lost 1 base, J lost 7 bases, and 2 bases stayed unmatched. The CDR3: CASSQGLAGSGELFF. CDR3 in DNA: TGCGCCAGCAGCCAAGGACTAGCGGGGAGCGGGGAGCTGTTTTTT.

CDR3 in DNA: TGCGCCAGCAGTGAGGGCAGGAAACAGACGGGGGACACTGAAGCTTTCTTT. It yields the protein CASSEGRKQTGDTEAFF. The J gene is TRBJ1-1, the V gene TRBV10-1, with TRBD1 as a possible D gene (5 bases). The CDR3 contains 17 residues. With 2 bases removed from V and 3 bases from J, the gap between germline ends came to 19 bases. Germline loops: CDR1 WNHNN, CDR2 SYGVQD (reference sequence).

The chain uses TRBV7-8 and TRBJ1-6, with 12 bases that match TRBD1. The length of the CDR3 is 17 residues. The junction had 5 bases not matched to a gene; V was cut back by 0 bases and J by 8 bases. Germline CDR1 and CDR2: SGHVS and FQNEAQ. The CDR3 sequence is CASSLAVGTGGHSPLHF. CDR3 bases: TGTGCCAGCAGCTTAGCGGTCGGGACAGGGGGCCATTCACCCCTCCACTTT.

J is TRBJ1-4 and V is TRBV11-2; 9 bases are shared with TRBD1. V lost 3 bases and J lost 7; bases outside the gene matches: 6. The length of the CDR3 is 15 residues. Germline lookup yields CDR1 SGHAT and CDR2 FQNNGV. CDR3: CASSLNRGLGEKLFF. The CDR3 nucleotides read TGTGCCAGCAGCTTGAACAGGGGGCTTGGTGAAAAACTGTTTTTT.

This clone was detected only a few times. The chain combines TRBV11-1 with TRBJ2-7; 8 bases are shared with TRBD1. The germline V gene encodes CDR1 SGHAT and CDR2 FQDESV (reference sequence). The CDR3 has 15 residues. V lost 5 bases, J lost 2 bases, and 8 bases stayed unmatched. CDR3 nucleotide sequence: TGTGCCAGCAGCCCTGGACAGGGATACACCTACGAGCAGTACTTC. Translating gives CASSPGQGYTYEQYF.

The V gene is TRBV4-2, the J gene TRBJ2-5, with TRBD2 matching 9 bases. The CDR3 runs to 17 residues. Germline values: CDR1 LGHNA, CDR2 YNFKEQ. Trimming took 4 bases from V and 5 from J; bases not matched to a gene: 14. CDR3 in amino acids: CASSPLGSGGPLETQYF. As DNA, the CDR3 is TGTGCCAGCAGCCCCTTGGGGAGCGGGGGGCCCCTCGAGACCCAGTACTTC.

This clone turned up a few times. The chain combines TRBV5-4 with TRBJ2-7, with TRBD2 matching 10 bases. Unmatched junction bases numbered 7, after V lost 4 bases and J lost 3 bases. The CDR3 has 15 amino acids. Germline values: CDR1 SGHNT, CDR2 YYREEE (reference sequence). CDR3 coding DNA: TGTGCCAGCAGCCGGGAGCGGGGGGGCAACTACGAGCAGTACTTC. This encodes CASSRERGGNYEQYF.

Written as DNA, the CDR3 is TGTGCCAGCAGTTTATTTTCTAGCGGGGGTATAGAGACCCAGTACTTC. Translating it yields CASSLFSSGGIETQYF. The chain uses TRBV27 and TRBJ2-5; TRBD2 matches at 10 bases. Germline V gene data show CDR1 as MNHEY and CDR2 as SMNVEV (reference sequence). The CDR3 extends over 16 amino acids. V shed 1 base, J shed 4 bases, and the junction held 6 bases outside the gene matches.

Here the CDR3 DNA reads TGTGCCAGCAGTGACCCAGGGGGCAGGTTGCAGACCCAGTACTTC. Its translation: CASSDPGGRLQTQYF. This chain connects TRBV2 to TRBJ2-5; 8 bases match TRBD1. This CDR3 region has 15 residues. Losses at the gene ends were 3 bases for V and 6 bases for J; bases not matched to a gene: 9. Germline CDR1 SNHLY, CDR2 FYNNEI.

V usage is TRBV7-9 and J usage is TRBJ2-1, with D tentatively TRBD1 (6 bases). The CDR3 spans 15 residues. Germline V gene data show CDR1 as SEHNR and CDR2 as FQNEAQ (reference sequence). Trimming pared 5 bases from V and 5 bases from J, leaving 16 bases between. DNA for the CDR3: TGTGCCAGCAGCAGGGGACACAGGGCTGACAATGAGCAGTTCTTC. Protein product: CASSRGHRADNEQFF.

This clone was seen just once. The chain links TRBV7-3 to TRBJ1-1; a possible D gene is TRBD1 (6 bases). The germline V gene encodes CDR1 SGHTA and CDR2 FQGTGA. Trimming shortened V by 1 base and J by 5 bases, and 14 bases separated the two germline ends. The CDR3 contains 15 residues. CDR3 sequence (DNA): TGTGCCAGCAGCTTAATGGCGGGGGCGCGTACTGAAGCTTTCTTT. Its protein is CASSLMAGARTEAFF.

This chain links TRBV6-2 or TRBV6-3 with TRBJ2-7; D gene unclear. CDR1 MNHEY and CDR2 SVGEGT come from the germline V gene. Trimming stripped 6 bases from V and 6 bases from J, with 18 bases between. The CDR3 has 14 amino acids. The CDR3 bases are TGTGCCAGCAGCCGGAACACATCAGGCCGCGAGCAGTACTTC. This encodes CASSRNTSGREQYF.

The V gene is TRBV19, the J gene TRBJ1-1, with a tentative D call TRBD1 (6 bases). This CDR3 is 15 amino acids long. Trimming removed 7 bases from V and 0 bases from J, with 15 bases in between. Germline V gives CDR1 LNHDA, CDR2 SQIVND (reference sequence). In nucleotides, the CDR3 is TGTGCCAGTACATCCAGGGGCTCTCTGAACACTGAAGCTTTCTTT. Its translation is CASTSRGSLNTEAFF. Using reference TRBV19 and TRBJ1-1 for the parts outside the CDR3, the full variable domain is DGGITQSPKYLFRKEGQNVTLSCEQNLNHDAMYWYRQDPGQGLRLIYYSQIVNDFQKGDIAEGYSVSREKKESFPLTVTSAQKNPTAFYLCASTSRGSLNTEAFFGQGTRLTVV.

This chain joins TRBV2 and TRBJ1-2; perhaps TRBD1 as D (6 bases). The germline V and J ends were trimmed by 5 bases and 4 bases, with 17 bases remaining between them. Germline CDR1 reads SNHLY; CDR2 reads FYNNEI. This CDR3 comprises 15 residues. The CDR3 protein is CASSYGTRDVYGYTF. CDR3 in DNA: TGTGCCAGCAGTTATGGGACAAGGGATGTCTATGGCTACACCTTC.

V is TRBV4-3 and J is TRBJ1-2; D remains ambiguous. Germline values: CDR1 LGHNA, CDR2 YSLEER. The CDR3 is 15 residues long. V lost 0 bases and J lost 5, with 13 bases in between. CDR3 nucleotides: TGCGCCAGCAGCCAAGATTCCCTAATCGGGTATGGCTACACCTTC. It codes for CASSQDSLIGYGYTF.

The CDR3 nucleotides are TGTGCCAGTAGTACGGGGACAGGGGGCTGGGGAGAAAAACTGTTTTTT. This encodes CASSTGTGGWGEKLFF. The genes are TRBV19 and TRBJ1-4; 12 bases align to TRBD1. With 4 bases clipped from V and 8 bases from J, the junction kept 8 bases outside the gene matches. The CDR3 spans 16 residues. CDR1 is LNHDA and CDR2 is SQIVND in the germline V gene (reference sequence).